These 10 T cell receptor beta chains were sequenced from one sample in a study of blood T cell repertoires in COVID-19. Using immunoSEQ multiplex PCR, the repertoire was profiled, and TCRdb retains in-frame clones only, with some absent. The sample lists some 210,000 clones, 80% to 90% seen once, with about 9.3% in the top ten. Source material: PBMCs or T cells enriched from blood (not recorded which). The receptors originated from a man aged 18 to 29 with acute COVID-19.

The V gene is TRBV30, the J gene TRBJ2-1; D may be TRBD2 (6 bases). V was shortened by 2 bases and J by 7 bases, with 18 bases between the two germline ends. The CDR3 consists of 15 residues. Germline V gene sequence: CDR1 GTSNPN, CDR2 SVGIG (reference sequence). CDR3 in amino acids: CAWSWGDPGANEQFF. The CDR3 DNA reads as TGTGCCTGGAGTTGGGGGGACCCCGGGGCTAATGAGCAGTTCTTC.

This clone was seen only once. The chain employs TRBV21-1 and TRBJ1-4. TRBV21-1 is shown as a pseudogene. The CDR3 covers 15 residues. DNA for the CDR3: TGTGCCAGCAGCGGCAATGGGTCAGGACTCGGAAAACTGTTTTTT. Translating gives CASSGNGSGLGKLFF.

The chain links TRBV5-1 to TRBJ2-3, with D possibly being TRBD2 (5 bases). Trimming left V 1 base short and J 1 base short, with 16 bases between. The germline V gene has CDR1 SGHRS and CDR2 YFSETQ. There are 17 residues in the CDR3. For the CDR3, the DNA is TGCGCCAGCAGCTTGTCGGCCCCCCTGAGGGGCACAGATACGCAGTATTTT. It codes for CASSLSAPLRGTDTQYF.

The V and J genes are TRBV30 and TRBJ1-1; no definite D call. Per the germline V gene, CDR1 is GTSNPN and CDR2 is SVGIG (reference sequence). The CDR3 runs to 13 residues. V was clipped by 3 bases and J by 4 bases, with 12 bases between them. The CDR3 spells CAWSGLAGTEAFF. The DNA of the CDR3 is TGTGCCTGGAGCGGGCTGGCGGGCACTGAAGCTTTCTTT.

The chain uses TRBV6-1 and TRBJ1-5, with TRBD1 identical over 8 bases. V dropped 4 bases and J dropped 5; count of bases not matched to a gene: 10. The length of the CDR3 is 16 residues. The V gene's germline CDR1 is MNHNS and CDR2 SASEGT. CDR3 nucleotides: TGTGCCAGCAGTGGGGGCGGAGGACAGGGCTATCAGCCCCAGCATTTT. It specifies CASSGGGGQGYQPQHF.

This chain's CDR3 is CASSLAASGHDYEQYF. CDR3 sequence (DNA): TGCGCCAGCAGCCTGGCGGCTAGCGGGCACGACTACGAGCAGTACTTC. This chain connects TRBV4-1 to TRBJ2-7, with 8 bases lining up with TRBD2. V lost 4 bases, J lost 3 bases, and 11 bases stayed unmatched. The CDR3 spans 16 residues. Germline V gene data show CDR1 as MGHRA and CDR2 as YSYEKL.

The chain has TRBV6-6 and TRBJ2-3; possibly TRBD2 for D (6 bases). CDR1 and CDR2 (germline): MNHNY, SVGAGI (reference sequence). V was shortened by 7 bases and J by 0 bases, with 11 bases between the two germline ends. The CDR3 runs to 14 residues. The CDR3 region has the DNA TGTGCCAGCAATCCGGGACTGAGCACAGATACGCAGTATTTT. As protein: CASNPGLSTDTQYF.

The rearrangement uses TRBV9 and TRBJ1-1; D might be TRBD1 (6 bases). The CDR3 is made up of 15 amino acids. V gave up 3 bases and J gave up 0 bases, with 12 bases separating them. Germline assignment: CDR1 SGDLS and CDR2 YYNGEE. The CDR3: CASSETGNMNTEAFF. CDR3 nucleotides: TGTGCCAGCAGCGAGACAGGTAACATGAACACTGAAGCTTTCTTT.

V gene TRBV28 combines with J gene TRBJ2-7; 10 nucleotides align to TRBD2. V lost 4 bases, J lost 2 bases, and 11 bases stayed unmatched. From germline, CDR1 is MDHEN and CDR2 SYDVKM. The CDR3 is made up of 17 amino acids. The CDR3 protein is CASSSQVPGLATYEQYF. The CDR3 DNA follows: TGTGCCAGCAGTTCCCAAGTCCCGGGACTAGCGACCTACGAGCAGTACTTC.

The CDR3 spells CAWSVPGLAGGRAIQYF. CDR3 nucleotides: TGTGCCTGGAGTGTCCCGGGACTAGCGGGAGGGCGGGCCATTCAGTACTTC. The gene calls are TRBV30 and TRBJ2-4; 16 nucleotides match TRBD2. The germline V gene has CDR1 GTSNPN and CDR2 SVGIG (reference sequence). CDR3 length: 17 amino acids. The ends lost 0 bases at V and 9 bases at J; junction bases unmatched: 8.